The next 32 T cell receptor beta chains were all read from a single sample in a study of T cell clonotyping in hematopoietic cell transplantation. The table came from immunoSEQ multiplex PCR; TCRdb's copy has only in-frame clones and leaves some out. Of about 16,000 clones listed, approximately 85% were seen once; the top ten hold 4% to 5.5%. Sample: peripheral blood mononuclear cells. The receptors here all came from a woman in her 40s in good health. Some clones in this sample may be carry-over from other donors' samples.

This chain uses TRBV19 with TRBJ1-1; weak D call: TRBD1 (5 bases). Germline CDR1 LNHDA, CDR2 SQIVND (reference sequence). The CDR3 is made up of 14 amino acids. V gave up 5 bases and J gave up 1 base, with 11 bases separating them. The CDR3 reads CASSVGLGNTEAFF. The CDR3 DNA reads TGTGCCAGTAGTGTGGGGCTAGGGAACACTGAAGCTTTCTTT.

V gene TRBV6-6 combines with J gene TRBJ2-3, with D maybe TRBD2 (6 bases). Trimming shortened V by 6 bases and J by 5 bases, and 15 bases separated the two germline ends. The germline gives CDR1 MNHNY, CDR2 SVGAGI (reference sequence). There are 14 residues in the CDR3. The CDR3 loop reads CASRLSGSGDTQYF. The CDR3 nucleotides read TGTGCCAGCAGACTGTCTGGTAGCGGAGATACGCAGTATTTT.

Worth noting for this clone: A read error may produce the germline difference seen at one junction end. The chain is built from TRBV30 and TRBJ1-1; D gene ambiguous. CDR1 is GTSNPN, CDR2 SVGIG, per germline (reference sequence). This CDR3 comprises 13 residues. The CDR3 DNA follows: TGTGCCTGGAGTAGTACGCCAAGCACTGAAGTTTTCTTT. Its translation is CAWSSTPSTEVFF.

The CDR3 DNA follows: TGTGCCAGCACTTTCGACACCGGGGAGCTGTTTTTT. Amino acids: CASTFDTGELFF. The chain is built from TRBV5-6 and TRBJ2-2; D gene unclear. This CDR3 spans 12 amino acids. Germline V CDR1 and CDR2: SGHDT, YYEEEE. With 6 bases removed from V and 3 bases from J, the gap between germline ends came to 6 bases.

The chain recombines TRBV2 with TRBJ2-5; either TRBD1 or TRBD2 may supply D (7 bases each). The CDR3 extends over 16 amino acids. The V and J ends lost 8 bases and 1 base respectively, with 20 bases between them. The germline CDR1 and CDR2 sequences are SNHLY and FYNNEI. DNA of the CDR3: TGTGCCAGCCTGGGAGGGACAGTAAGGGCCCAAGAGACCCAGTACTTC. Its translation: CASLGGTVRAQETQYF.

The chain couples TRBV20-1 to TRBJ2-1; possible D gene TRBD2, 5 bases. This CDR3 is built from 11 residues. Germline CDR1 and CDR2: DFQATT and SNEGSKA (reference sequence). V was trimmed by 6 bases and J by 9 bases, leaving 12 bases between them. The CDR3 loop reads CSAPTRGEQFF. The CDR3 nucleotides are TGCAGTGCCCCAACTAGAGGTGAGCAGTTCTTC.

This sequence joins TRBV6-6 and TRBJ2-2; 8 nucleotides align to TRBD1. Germline-derived CDR1 and CDR2 are MNHNY and SVGAGI (reference sequence). Trimming took 6 bases from V and 0 from J; bases not matched to a gene: 3. CDR3 length: 15 amino acids. The CDR3 DNA follows: TGTGCCAGCAGATTGGACAGGGCGAACACCGGGGAGCTGTTTTTT. Protein product: CASRLDRANTGELFF.

The genes are TRBV30 and TRBJ1-5; no firm D call. The CDR3 covers 13 residues. CDR1 and CDR2 (germline): GTSNPN, SVGIG (reference sequence). Trimming removed 3 bases at V and 4 bases at J, with 10 bases between. The CDR3 spells CAWREGLNQPQHF. The CDR3 bases are TGTGCCTGGAGGGAAGGTCTTAATCAGCCCCAGCATTTT.

The chain is built from TRBV28 and TRBJ2-7; D is ambiguous. V lost 4 bases, J lost 2 bases, and 9 bases lay in between. The V gene's germline CDR1 is MDHEN and CDR2 SYDVKM. CDR3 length: 13 amino acids. For the CDR3, the DNA is TGTGCCAGCAGTTCTGAATATCCCTACGAGCAGTACTTC. As protein: CASSSEYPYEQYF.

In the case of this clone: The germline gene is not matched at one end of the junction; a read error may be the cause. CDR3 coding DNA: TGTGCCAGCAGTTTCCGCCCCCGAGGGACCTCCCACGAGCAGTACTTC. Encoded protein: CASSFRPRGTSHEQYF. V gene TRBV27 combines with J gene TRBJ2-7; D tentatively fits TRBD1 or TRBD2 (5 bases each). Germline lookup yields CDR1 MNHEY and CDR2 SMNVEV (reference sequence). This CDR3 contains 16 residues.

The V gene is TRBV29-1, the J gene TRBJ2-7; 7 positions agree with TRBD2. Trimming took 3 bases from V and 1 from J; bases not matched to a gene: 6. The CDR3 consists of 14 residues. Germline V lookup: CDR1 SQVTM, CDR2 ANQGSEA. The CDR3 bases are TGCAGCGTTGACGTGGGGGGGAGTTCCTACGAGCAGTACTTC. The encoded protein is CSVDVGGSSYEQYF.

The chain employs TRBV21-1 and TRBJ2-7; the table calls TRBD2, which could not be checked here. TRBV21-1 is classified as a pseudogene. The CDR3 totals 17 residues. CDR3 residues: CASSKEPAGGPRYEQYF. The CDR3 nucleotides read TGTGCCAGCAGCAAAGAGCCAGCGGGAGGGCCTAGGTACGAGCAGTACTTC.

This clone was observed a single time. This sequence joins TRBV27 and TRBJ2-6; 13 nucleotides agree with TRBD2. The CDR3 is 19 amino acids. V dropped 7 bases and J dropped 1; count of bases not matched to a gene: 10. Germline V lookup: CDR1 MNHEY, CDR2 SMNVEV (reference sequence). The CDR3 loop is CASKKLRTSGRSGANVLTF. The CDR3 region has the DNA TGTGCCAGCAAAAAACTAAGGACTAGCGGGAGATCTGGGGCCAACGTCCTGACTTTC.

The rearrangement joins TRBV5-1 to TRBJ2-7; D uncertain. Germline V gene sequence: CDR1 SGHRS, CDR2 YFSETQ. The germline V and J ends were trimmed by 2 bases and 3 bases, with 9 bases remaining between them. The CDR3 consists of 13 residues. The CDR3 sequence: CASSLQRHYEQYF. The CDR3 DNA follows: TGCGCCAGCAGCTTACAAAGACACTACGAGCAGTACTTC.

CDR3 sequence (DNA): TGTGCCTGGAGCCTCAAGGGCTTGGGCAATCAGCCCCAGCATTTT. Translation gives CAWSLKGLGNQPQHF. The J gene is TRBJ1-5, the V gene TRBV30; D remains ambiguous. The CDR3 contains 15 residues. Trimming removed 3 bases from V and 2 bases from J, with 14 bases in between. Germline V gives CDR1 GTSNPN, CDR2 SVGIG (reference sequence).

The chain combines TRBV9 with TRBJ2-7; TRBD1 agrees at 9 bases. J gave up 1 base and V 0 bases, and 2 bases lay outside the gene matches. CDR1 SGDLS and CDR2 YYNGEE come from the germline V gene. The CDR3 contains 15 residues. CDR3 sequence: CASSVGGTGSYEQYF. The CDR3 DNA follows: TGTGCCAGCAGCGTAGGAGGGACAGGGTCCTACGAGCAGTACTTC.

The gene calls are TRBV11-2 and TRBJ1-1; 9 nucleotides match TRBD1. CDR1 and CDR2 from the germline V gene are SGHAT and FQNNGV. This CDR3 region has 16 residues. V trimming: 3 bases; J trimming: 1 base; junction bases outside the gene matches: 6. CDR3 coding DNA: TGTGCCAGCAGCTTGGGACAGGGATCGTGGAACACTGAAGCTTTCTTT. Its protein product is CASSLGQGSWNTEAFF. Filled out from reference TRBV11-2 and TRBJ1-1, the complete variable domain reads EAGVAQSPRYKIIEKRQSVAFWCNPISGHATLYWYQQILGQGPKLLIQFQNNGVVDDSQLPKDRFSAERLKGVDSTLKIQPAKLEDSAVYLCASSLGQGSWNTEAFFGQGTRLTVV.

The chain recombines TRBV28 with TRBJ2-1; D is uncertain. CDR3 length: 11 residues. CDR1 and CDR2 (germline): MDHEN, SYDVKM. Trimming cost V 3 bases and J 8 bases, with 5 bases left between them. The CDR3 reads CASSLVHEQFF. As DNA, the CDR3 is TGTGCCAGCAGTTTGGTTCATGAGCAGTTCTTC.

V usage is TRBV7-2 and J usage is TRBJ1-2; D may be TRBD1 (5 bases). CDR1 SGHTA and CDR2 FQGNSA come from the germline V gene. The CDR3 contains 13 residues. V was cut by 3 bases and J by 2 bases, with 7 bases left in between. CDR3 sequence (DNA): TGTGCCAGCAGCTTCGGGGGGAACTATGGCTACACCTTC. This encodes CASSFGGNYGYTF.

V and J are TRBV28 and TRBJ2-7; no definite D call. V lost 3 bases and J 3 bases, leaving 6 bases between the germline ends. This CDR3 spans 12 amino acids. Germline CDR1 is MDHEN and CDR2 is SYDVKM. CDR3 coding DNA: TGTGCCAGCAGTTTCCCCGACTACGAGCAGTACTTC. It translates to CASSFPDYEQYF.

V is TRBV27 and J is TRBJ1-2; D gene unclear. Germline CDR1 reads MNHEY; CDR2 reads SMNVEV (reference sequence). The V and J ends lost 6 bases and 0 bases respectively, with 8 bases between them. The CDR3 consists of 13 residues. The CDR3 region has the DNA TGTGCCAGCAGCCCTCTTCCTAACTATGGCTACACCTTC. This encodes CASSPLPNYGYTF.

The rearrangement joins TRBV6-5 to TRBJ1-6; D not resolved. CDR1 is MNHEY, CDR2 SVGAGI, per germline. This CDR3 has 14 residues. The V end lost 0 bases, the J end lost 10 bases, and 10 bases lay between the germline ends. CDR3 sequence (DNA): TGTGCCAGCAGTTACTCCCGGGGATCCTCACCCCTCCACTTT. Its protein product is CASSYSRGSSPLHF.

This rearrangement joins TRBV30 to TRBJ1-4; possible D gene TRBD1, 5 bases. The CDR3 is 13 amino acids. Germline CDR1 reads GTSNPN; CDR2 reads SVGIG (reference sequence). Trimming cost V 3 bases and J 6 bases, with 11 bases left between them. The chain's CDR3 is CAWSQGRHEKLFF. CDR3 in DNA: TGTGCCTGGAGCCAGGGACGACATGAAAAACTGTTTTTT.

The CDR3 region has the DNA TGTGCCAGCAGCGCGCCCGTAGCGGGGAGCACAGATACGCAGTATTTT. Translation gives CASSAPVAGSTDTQYF. The chain couples TRBV5-4 to TRBJ2-3; 8 positions match TRBD2. Looked up from germline, CDR1 is SGHNT and CDR2 is YYREEE (reference sequence). CDR3 length: 16 residues. The J segment lost 0 bases and the V segment lost 4 bases, leaving 7 bases of the junction unmatched. Full variable domain (missing parts from reference TRBV5-4 and TRBJ2-3): ETGVTQSPTHLIKTRGQQVTLRCSSQSGHNTVSWYQQALGQGPQFIFQYYREEENGRGNFPPRFSGLQFPNYSSELNVNALELDDSALYLCASSAPVAGSTDTQYFGPGTRLTVL.

With regard to this clone: The germline gene is not matched at one end of the junction; a read error may be the cause. V gene TRBV2 combines with J gene TRBJ2-7; TRBD2 agrees at 11 bases. Looked up from germline, CDR1 is SNHLY and CDR2 is FYNNEI. There are 14 residues in the CDR3. The CDR3 bases are TGTGCCAGCGCGTACAACTTAGCGGGAGGGCCGAGGGGGTTC. It yields the protein CASAYNLAGGPRGF.

This clone was counted between two and nine times. The rearrangement joins TRBV18 to TRBJ2-7; 11 bases align to TRBD2. This CDR3 has 14 residues. Germline V CDR1 and CDR2: KGHSH, LQKENI. V lost 5 bases, J lost 0 bases, and 0 bases stayed unmatched. CDR3 DNA sequence: TGTGCCAGCTCAGGGACTAGCGGCTCCTACGAGCAGTACTTC. This translates into CASSGTSGSYEQYF.

This clone was recorded a few times. V usage is TRBV4-3 and J usage is TRBJ1-4; maybe TRBD1 (5 bases). Germline V gives CDR1 LGHNA, CDR2 YSLEER. V was cut by 2 bases and J by 7 bases, with 17 bases left in between. This CDR3 region has 16 residues. CDR3 sequence reads: CASSQITIQAAEKLFF. The CDR3 DNA is TGCGCCAGCAGCCAAATCACGATACAGGCAGCTGAAAAACTGTTTTTT.

This clone showed up just a few times. The chain recombines TRBV2 with TRBJ1-2; D gene ambiguous. The germline gives CDR1 SNHLY, CDR2 FYNNEI. The germline V and J ends were trimmed by 4 bases and 5 bases, with 11 bases remaining between them. This CDR3 spans 13 amino acids. CDR3 sequence reads: CASSVTEGYGYTF. Written as DNA, the CDR3 is TGTGCCAGCAGTGTAACCGAAGGATATGGCTACACCTTC.

This clone came up once. The chain combines TRBV27 with TRBJ2-7; 9 nucleotides align to TRBD1. Looked up from germline, CDR1 is MNHEY and CDR2 is SMNVEV (reference sequence). V was pared by 5 bases and J by 0 bases, with 11 bases of the junction left unmatched. The CDR3 extends over 17 amino acids. CDR3 in DNA: TGTGCCAGCAGTAAGCAGCGACAGGGGGGGACCTCCTACGAGCAGTACTTC. Its translation is CASSKQRQGGTSYEQYF.

This rearrangement joins TRBV6-5 to TRBJ1-4, with no clear D. The CDR3 sequence is 15 residues long. The germline CDR1 and CDR2 sequences are MNHEY and SVGAGI. Trimming stripped 2 bases from V and 9 bases from J, with 16 bases between. In nucleotides, the CDR3 is TGTGCCAGCAGTTACCTAGGGCCGGGAGTTAAAAAACTGTTTTTT. Amino acid sequence: CASSYLGPGVKKLFF.

J is TRBJ2-7 and V is TRBV11-3; the D is unclear. Germline lookup yields CDR1 SGHNT and CDR2 YENEEA. The CDR3 is 13 residues long. Trimming took off 1 base at V and 6 bases at J, with 10 bases between the two ends. The CDR3 is CASSLGSVAEQYF. The CDR3 bases are TGTGCCAGCAGCTTAGGTTCCGTTGCCGAGCAGTACTTC.

The table lists this clone with a count of one. The chain has TRBV9 and TRBJ1-5; 9 nucleotides align to TRBD1. Germline CDR1 and CDR2: SGDLS and YYNGEE. The CDR3 extends over 16 amino acids. With V trimmed by 4 bases and J by 5 bases, 10 bases remained unmatched. The CDR3 sequence is CASSPGQGSSHQPQHF. CDR3 nucleotides: TGTGCCAGCAGCCCGGGACAGGGCTCGAGTCATCAGCCCCAGCATTTT.